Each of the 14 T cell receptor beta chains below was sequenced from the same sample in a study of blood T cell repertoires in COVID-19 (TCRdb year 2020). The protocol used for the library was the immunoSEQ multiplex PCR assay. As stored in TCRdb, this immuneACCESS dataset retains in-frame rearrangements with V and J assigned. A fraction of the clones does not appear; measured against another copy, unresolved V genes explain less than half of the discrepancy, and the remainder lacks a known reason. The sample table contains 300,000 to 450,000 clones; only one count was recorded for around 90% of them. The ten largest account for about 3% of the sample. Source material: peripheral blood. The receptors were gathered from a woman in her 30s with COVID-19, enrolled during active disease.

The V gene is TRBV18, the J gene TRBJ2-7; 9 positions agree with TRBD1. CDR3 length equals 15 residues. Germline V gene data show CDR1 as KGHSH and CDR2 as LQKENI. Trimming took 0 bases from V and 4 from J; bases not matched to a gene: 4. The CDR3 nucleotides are TGTGCCAGCTCACCACCCGGGACAGGGTCGTACGAGCAGTACTTC. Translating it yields CASSPPGTGSYEQYF. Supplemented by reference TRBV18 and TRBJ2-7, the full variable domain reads NAGVMQNPRHLVRRRGQEARLRCSPMKGHSHVYWYRQLPEEGLKFMVYLQKENIIDESGMPKERFSAEFPKEGPSILRIQQVVRGDSAAYFCASSPPGTGSYEQYFGPGTRLTVT.

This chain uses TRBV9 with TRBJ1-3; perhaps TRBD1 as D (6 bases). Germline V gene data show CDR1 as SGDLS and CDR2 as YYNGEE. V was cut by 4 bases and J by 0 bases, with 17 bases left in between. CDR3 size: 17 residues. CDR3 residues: CASSPRGGGPSGNTIYF. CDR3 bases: TGTGCCAGCAGCCCTAGGGGGGGCGGCCCCTCTGGAAACACCATATATTTT.

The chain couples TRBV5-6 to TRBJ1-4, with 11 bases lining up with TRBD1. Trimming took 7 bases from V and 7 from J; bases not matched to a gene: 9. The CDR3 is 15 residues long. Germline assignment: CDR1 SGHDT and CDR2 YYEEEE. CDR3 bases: TGTGCCAGCGGAATTGCCGGGACAGGGGGTGAAAAACTGTTTTTT. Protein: CASGIAGTGGEKLFF. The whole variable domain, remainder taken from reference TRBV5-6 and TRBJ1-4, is DAGVTQSPTHLIKTRGQQVTLRCSPKSGHDTVSWYQQALGQGPQFIFQYYEEEERQRGNFPDRFSGHQFPNYSSELNVNALLLGDSALYLCASGIAGTGGEKLFFGSGTQLSVL.

For the CDR3, the DNA is TGTGCCAGCGGTCGCGGGGGGCGACACAATGAGCAGTTCTTC. Its translation is CASGRGGRHNEQFF. The V call is TRBV2, the J call TRBJ2-1, with 8 bases fitting TRBD2. The CDR3 has 14 residues. Germline assignment: CDR1 SNHLY and CDR2 FYNNEI. With 8 bases clipped from V and 5 bases from J, the junction kept 8 bases outside the gene matches.

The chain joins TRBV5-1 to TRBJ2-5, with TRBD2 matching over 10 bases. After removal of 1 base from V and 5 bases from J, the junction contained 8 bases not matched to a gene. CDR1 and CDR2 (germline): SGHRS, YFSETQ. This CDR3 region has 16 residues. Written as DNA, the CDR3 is TGCGCCAGCAGCTTGCAAAGGCTAGCGGGAGCGGAGACCCAGTACTTC. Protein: CASSLQRLAGAETQYF.

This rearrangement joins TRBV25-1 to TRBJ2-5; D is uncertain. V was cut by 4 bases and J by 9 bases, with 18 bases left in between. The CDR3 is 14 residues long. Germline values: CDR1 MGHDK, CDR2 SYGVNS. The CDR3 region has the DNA TGTGCCAGCAGTGCCCCCCCAATCTATGCGCCCCAGTACTTC. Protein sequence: CASSAPPIYAPQYF.

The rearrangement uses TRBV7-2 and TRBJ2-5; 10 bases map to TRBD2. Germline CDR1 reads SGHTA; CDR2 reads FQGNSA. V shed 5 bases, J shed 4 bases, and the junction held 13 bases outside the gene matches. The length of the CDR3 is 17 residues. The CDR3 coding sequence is TGTGCCAGCAGCCCCCCTGGGGCACTAGCGGGACTAGAGACCCAGTACTTC. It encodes CASSPPGALAGLETQYF.

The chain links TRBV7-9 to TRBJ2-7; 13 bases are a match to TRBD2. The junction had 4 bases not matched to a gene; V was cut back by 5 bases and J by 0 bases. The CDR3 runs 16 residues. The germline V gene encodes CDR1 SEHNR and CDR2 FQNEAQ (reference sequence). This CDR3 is CASSPGTSGTSYEQYV. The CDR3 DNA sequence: TGTGCCAGCAGCCCCGGGACTAGCGGGACCTCCTACGAGCAGTACGTC.

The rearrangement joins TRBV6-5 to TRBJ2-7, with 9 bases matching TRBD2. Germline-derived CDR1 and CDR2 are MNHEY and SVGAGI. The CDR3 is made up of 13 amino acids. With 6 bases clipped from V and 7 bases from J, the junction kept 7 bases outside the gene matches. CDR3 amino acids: CASRGGGAEEQYF. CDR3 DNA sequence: TGTGCCAGCAGGGGCGGGGGGGCGGAAGAGCAGTACTTC.

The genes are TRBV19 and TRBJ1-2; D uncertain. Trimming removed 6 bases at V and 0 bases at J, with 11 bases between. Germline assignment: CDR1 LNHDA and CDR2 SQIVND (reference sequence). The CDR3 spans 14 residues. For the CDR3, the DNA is TGTGCCAGTAGGCCAAGCCACCCTAACTATGGCTACACCTTC. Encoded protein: CASRPSHPNYGYTF.

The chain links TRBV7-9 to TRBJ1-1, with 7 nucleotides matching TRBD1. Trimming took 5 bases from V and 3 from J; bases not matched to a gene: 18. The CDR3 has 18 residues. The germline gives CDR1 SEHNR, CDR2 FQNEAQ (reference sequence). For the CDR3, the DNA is TGTGCCAGCAGCGGATGGCACAGGGGAAGGGGAGGTGACACTGAAGCTTTCTTT. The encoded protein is CASSGWHRGRGGDTEAFF. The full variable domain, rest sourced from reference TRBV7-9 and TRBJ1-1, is DTGVSQNPRHKITKRGQNVTFRCDPISEHNRLYWYRQTLGQGPEFLTYFQNEAQLEKSRLLSDRFSAERPKGSFSTLEIQRTEQGDSAMYLCASSGWHRGRGGDTEAFFGQGTRLTVV.

CDR3 DNA sequence: TGTGCCAGCAGCTTTAGCGTCTCGTCCCAGCCCCAGCATTTT. It is translated as CASSFSVSSQPQHF. This chain connects TRBV11-2 to TRBJ1-5; no firm D call. Deletions cut 3 bases from V and 7 bases from J, with 13 bases between. This CDR3 region has 14 residues. From germline, CDR1 is SGHAT and CDR2 FQNNGV. Looking up the rest from reference TRBV11-2 and TRBJ1-5 gives the full variable domain: EAGVAQSPRYKIIEKRQSVAFWCNPISGHATLYWYQQILGQGPKLLIQFQNNGVVDDSQLPKDRFSAERLKGVDSTLKIQPAKLEDSAVYLCASSFSVSSQPQHFGDGTRLSIL.

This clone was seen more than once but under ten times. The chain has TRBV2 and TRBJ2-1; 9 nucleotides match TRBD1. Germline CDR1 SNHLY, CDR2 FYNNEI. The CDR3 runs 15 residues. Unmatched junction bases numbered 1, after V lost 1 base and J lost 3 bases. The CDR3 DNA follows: TGTGCCAGCAGTGAAGGGACAGGGGTCTACAATGAGCAGTTCTTC. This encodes CASSEGTGVYNEQFF.

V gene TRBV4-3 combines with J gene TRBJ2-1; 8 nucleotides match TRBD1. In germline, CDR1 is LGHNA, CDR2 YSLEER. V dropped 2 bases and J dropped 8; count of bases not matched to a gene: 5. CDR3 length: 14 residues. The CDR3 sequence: CASSQPDRVDEQFF. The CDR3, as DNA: TGCGCCAGCAGCCAACCGGACAGGGTGGATGAGCAGTTCTTC.